The present TCR beta chain was sequenced within a study of PD-L1 blockade in urothelial cancer. Time point reported: pretreatment peripheral blood. Germline V gene sequence: CDR1 MDHEN, CDR2 SYDVKM. V trimming: 4 bases; J trimming: 2 bases; junction bases outside the gene matches: 9. CDR3 length equals 18 residues. The data were produced by immunoSEQ multiplex PCR, yet TCRdb's version contains in-frame clones alone and is incomplete. The sample includes tens of thousands of clones, about 83% seen only once; the top ten take around 1.9%. This clone was recorded once. The sequence was collected from a man aged 55-75 years with urothelial cancer. V is TRBV28 and J is TRBJ1-3; 12 bases align to TRBD1. Sequencing used PBMCs, obtained around atezolizumab (anti-PD-L1) treatment. The CDR3 DNA follows: TGTGCCAGCAGTTCCCCCGGGACAGGGGGCTCCACTGGAAACACCATATATTTT. This translates into CASSSPGTGGSTGNTIYF.